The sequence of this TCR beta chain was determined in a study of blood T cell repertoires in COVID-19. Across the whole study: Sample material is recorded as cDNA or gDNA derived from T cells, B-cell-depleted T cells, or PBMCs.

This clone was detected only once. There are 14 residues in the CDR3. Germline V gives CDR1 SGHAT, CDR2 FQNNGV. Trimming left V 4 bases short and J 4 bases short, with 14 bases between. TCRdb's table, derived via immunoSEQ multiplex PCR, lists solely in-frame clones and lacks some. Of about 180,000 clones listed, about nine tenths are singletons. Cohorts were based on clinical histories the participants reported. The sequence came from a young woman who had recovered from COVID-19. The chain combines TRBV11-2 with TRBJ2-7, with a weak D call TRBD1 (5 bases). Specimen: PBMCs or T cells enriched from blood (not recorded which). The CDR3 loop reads CASSSGFGQYEQYF. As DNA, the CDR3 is TGTGCCAGCAGCTCGGGTTTCGGACAATACGAGCAGTACTTC.